The clone carrying this T cell receptor (beta chain) came up a few times. Its antigen is not identified. Primers included in the PCR were 60 Vbeta and 13 Jbeta primers. Only in-frame clones appear in the TCRdb table, and some are missing; sequencing was by immunoSEQ multiplex PCR. The sample lists about 200,000 clones, around three quarters occurring once. Looked up from germline, CDR1 is LGHNA and CDR2 is YNFKEQ. This CDR3 has 15 amino acids. V was clipped by 4 bases and J by 7 bases; unmatched bases: 8. This record comes from a study of cytomegalovirus exposure and HLA in healthy donors. Points from the study as a whole: A later examination showed that TCR association rates differed by HLA locus, with DRB1 most and HLA-C fewest.

The rearrangement uses TRBV4-2 and TRBJ2-2, with 8 bases aligning to TRBD2. Sequencing was carried out using PBMCs. This TCR came from a man aged 40-49 years in good health and CMV-seronegative. For the CDR3, the DNA is TGTGCCAGCAGCCCGCCCGCGGGAGGATTCGGGGAGCTGTTTTTT. It specifies CASSPPAGGFGELFF.